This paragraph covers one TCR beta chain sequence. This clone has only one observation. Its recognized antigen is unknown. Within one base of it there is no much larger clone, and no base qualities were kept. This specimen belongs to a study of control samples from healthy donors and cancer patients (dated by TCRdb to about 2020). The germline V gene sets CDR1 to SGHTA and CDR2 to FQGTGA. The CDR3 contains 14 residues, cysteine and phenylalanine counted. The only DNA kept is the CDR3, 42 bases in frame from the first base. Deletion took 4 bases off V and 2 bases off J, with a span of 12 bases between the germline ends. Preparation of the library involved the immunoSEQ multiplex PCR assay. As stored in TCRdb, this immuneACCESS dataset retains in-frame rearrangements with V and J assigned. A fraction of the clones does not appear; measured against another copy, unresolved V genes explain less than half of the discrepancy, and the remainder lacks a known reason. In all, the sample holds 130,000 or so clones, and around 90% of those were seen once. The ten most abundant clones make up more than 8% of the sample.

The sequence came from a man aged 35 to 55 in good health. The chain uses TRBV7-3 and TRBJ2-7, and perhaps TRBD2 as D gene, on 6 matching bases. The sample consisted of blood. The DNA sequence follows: TGTGCCAGCAGCTCTACCGGGGGACCCTACGAGCAGTACTTC. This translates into CASSSTGGPYEQYF. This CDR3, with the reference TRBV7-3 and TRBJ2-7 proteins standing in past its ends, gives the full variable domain GAGVSQTPSNKVTEKGKYVELRCDPISGHTALYWYRQSLGQGPEFLIYFQGTGAADDSGLPNDRFFAVRPEGSVSTLKIQRTERGDSAVYLCASSSTGGPYEQYFGPGTRLTVT.